Each of the 16 T cell receptor beta chains below was sequenced from the same sample in a study of CD8+ T cells in alopecia areata. RNA extraction and reverse transcription yielded cDNA as sequencing template. The data were produced by immunoSEQ multiplex PCR, yet TCRdb's version contains in-frame clones alone and is incomplete. The sample contains some 99,000 clones, 40% to 45% of which appear only once. The material sequenced was CD4+ T cells sorted from blood. All receptors derive from a human donor with alopecia areata.

The chain has TRBV5-4 and TRBJ2-1, with unresolved D. Per the germline V gene, CDR1 is SGHNT and CDR2 is YYREEE (reference sequence). This CDR3 is 13 amino acids long. Trimming took 0 bases from V and 5 from J, leaving 6 bases between them. The CDR3 protein is CASSLEPDNEQFF. The CDR3 DNA reads TGTGCCAGCAGCTTGGAGCCTGACAATGAGCAGTTCTTC. The full variable domain, with the rest looked up from reference TRBV5-4 and TRBJ2-1, is ETGVTQSPTHLIKTRGQQVTLRCSSQSGHNTVSWYQQALGQGPQFIFQYYREEENGRGNFPPRFSGLQFPNYSSELNVNALELDDSALYLCASSLEPDNEQFFGPGTRLTVL.

The table lists this clone with a few counts. The chain links TRBV29-1 to TRBJ2-3; perhaps TRBD1 as D (7 bases). The V end was cut by 7 bases, the J end by 0 bases, with 8 bases between. Germline CDR1 is SQVTM and CDR2 is ANQGSEA. This CDR3 is 12 amino acids long. The CDR3 DNA sequence: TGCAGCGCAGGGGGGAGCACAGATACGCAGTATTTT. This codes for CSAGGSTDTQYF.

In its sample, this clone was seen once. CDR3 in DNA: TGTGCCAGCAGTCCACTTCTAGATACGCAGTATTTT. Translating it yields CASSPLLDTQYF. The V gene is TRBV7-2, the J gene TRBJ2-3; D gene ambiguous. CDR3 length: 12 residues. CDR1 SGHTA and CDR2 FQGNSA come from the germline V gene. V lost 6 bases and J lost 5, with 9 bases in between. Full variable domain (missing parts from reference TRBV7-2 and TRBJ2-3): GAGVSQSPSNKVTEKGKDVELRCDPISGHTALYWYRQSLGQGLEFLIYFQGNSAPDKSGLPSDRFSAERTGGSVSTLTIQRTQQEDSAVYLCASSPLLDTQYFGPGTRLTVL.

J is TRBJ1-5 and V is TRBV29-1; TRBD1 might be the D (6 bases). V was pared by 5 bases and J by 7 bases, with 12 bases between. This CDR3 is built from 12 residues. CDR1 and CDR2 (germline): SQVTM, ANQGSEA. The CDR3 DNA reads as TGCAGCGTTAAGGGGGGAGACCAGCCCCAGCATTTT. This codes for CSVKGGDQPQHF.

The V call is TRBV2, the J call TRBJ2-7; D is undetermined. Germline CDR1 SNHLY, CDR2 FYNNEI. The V and J ends lost 2 bases and 2 bases respectively, with 4 bases between them. The CDR3 runs 12 residues. The DNA of the CDR3 is TGTGCCAGCAGTGAACTGCCCTACGAGCAGTACTTC. Its translation: CASSELPYEQYF.

The chain employs TRBV5-1 and TRBJ2-7; TRBD1 matches at 7 bases. Germline V gene data show CDR1 as SGHRS and CDR2 as YFSETQ. The CDR3 runs 13 residues. The V gene end was trimmed by 4 bases and the J gene end by 1 base; junction bases not matched to a gene: 2. CDR3 coding DNA: TGCGCCAGCAGCCAGGGACAGTCCTACGAGCAGTACTTC. It codes for CASSQGQSYEQYF.

This clone was observed a handful of times. The chain links TRBV7-2 to TRBJ2-7, with 10 bases lining up with TRBD2. Germline CDR1 and CDR2: SGHTA and FQGNSA. The V and J ends lost 1 base and 4 bases, in that order; junction bases with no gene match: 4. CDR3 length equals 15 residues. CDR3 sequence: CASSLDTSGIYEQYF. CDR3 in DNA: TGTGCCAGCAGCTTAGATACTAGCGGGATTTACGAGCAGTACTTC.

Here the CDR3 reads CAWSVGLSLGPQHF. The CDR3 DNA follows: TGTGCCTGGAGTGTCGGACTGTCCTTGGGACCCCAGCATTTT. V usage is TRBV30 and J usage is TRBJ1-5, with D unresolved. The germline gives CDR1 GTSNPN, CDR2 SVGIG (reference sequence). Between the trimmed V and J ends, which lost 0 bases and 10 bases, there was a span of 16 bases. CDR3 length: 14 residues.

The chain employs TRBV2 and TRBJ2-7; D gene ambiguous. CDR1 and CDR2 from the germline V gene are SNHLY and FYNNEI. Between the trimmed V and J ends, which lost 8 bases and 5 bases, there was a span of 13 bases. This CDR3 is built from 12 residues. The CDR3 sequence: CASGSVKHEQYF. For the CDR3, the DNA is TGTGCCAGCGGGTCAGTGAAGCACGAGCAGTACTTC.

V gene TRBV25-1 combines with J gene TRBJ1-2; TRBD1 agrees at 7 bases. With V trimmed by 5 bases and J by 4 bases, 4 bases remained unmatched. CDR1 is MGHDK, CDR2 SYGVNS, per germline. The CDR3 covers 13 residues. The chain's CDR3 is CASSNSGGYGYTF. In DNA, the CDR3 is TGTGCCAGCAGTAATTCAGGGGGCTATGGCTACACCTTC.

CDR3 sequence reads: CSVMLTSGGPDTQYF. The CDR3 DNA sequence: TGCAGCGTGATGTTGACTAGCGGGGGCCCAGATACGCAGTATTTT. This rearrangement joins TRBV29-1 to TRBJ2-3; 12 bases agree with TRBD2. Germline loops: CDR1 SQVTM, CDR2 ANQGSEA. Trimming cost V 6 bases and J 4 bases; bases outside gene matches: 8. This CDR3 has 15 amino acids.

This clone was counted between two and nine times. The rearrangement joins TRBV28 to TRBJ2-7, with a tentative D call TRBD1 (6 bases). Trimming took 1 base from V and 0 from J, leaving 13 bases between them. In germline, CDR1 is MDHEN, CDR2 SYDVKM. CDR3 length equals 16 residues. This CDR3 is CASSLSLGASSYEQYF. CDR3 nucleotide sequence: TGTGCCAGCAGTTTATCTCTGGGGGCCAGCTCCTACGAGCAGTACTTC.

DNA of the CDR3: TGCAGTGCCCTACGGATCTATGGCTACACCTTC. It encodes CSALRIYGYTF. The chain carries TRBV20-1 and TRBJ1-2, with D unclear. Per germline, CDR1 DFQATT and CDR2 SNEGSKA (reference sequence). V was trimmed by 6 bases and J by 4 bases, leaving 9 bases between them. This CDR3 region has 11 residues.

This sequence joins TRBV19 and TRBJ2-7, with 8 positions matching TRBD2. The CDR3 runs 14 residues. Trimming took 5 bases from V and 3 from J; bases not matched to a gene: 6. Looked up from germline, CDR1 is LNHDA and CDR2 is SQIVND (reference sequence). CDR3 sequence reads: CASSAREGYYEQYF. CDR3 nucleotides: TGTGCCAGTAGTGCACGGGAGGGCTACTACGAGCAGTACTTC.

The J gene is TRBJ2-7, the V gene TRBV28; 7 bases are shared with TRBD1. This CDR3 contains 14 residues. V dropped 6 bases and J dropped 4; count of bases not matched to a gene: 9. In germline, CDR1 is MDHEN, CDR2 SYDVKM. As DNA, the CDR3 is TGTGCCAGCAGCCCGGGACAGCAGCCATACGAGCAGTACTTC. It translates to CASSPGQQPYEQYF. Filled out from reference TRBV28 and TRBJ2-7, the complete variable domain reads DVKVTQSSRYLVKRTGEKVFLECVQDMDHENMFWYRQDPGLGLRLIYFSYDVKMKEKGDIPEGYSVSREKKERFSLILESASTNQTSMYLCASSPGQQPYEQYFGPGTRLTVT.

V usage is TRBV4-1 and J usage is TRBJ2-7, with 10 bases lining up with TRBD2. CDR3 size: 14 residues. V lost 6 bases to trimming and J lost 1 base; unmatched junction nucleotides: 3. The germline CDR1 and CDR2 sequences are MGHRA and YSYEKL. The CDR3 loop is CASSQTSGSYEQYF. Written as DNA, the CDR3 is TGCGCCAGCAGTCAGACTAGCGGGTCCTACGAGCAGTACTTC.